The clone carrying this TCR beta chain was counted a single time. The germline V gene encodes CDR1 SGDLS and CDR2 YYNGEE. Deletions cut 3 bases from V and 0 bases from J, with 9 bases between. This CDR3 comprises 14 residues. TCRdb's table, derived via immunoSEQ multiplex PCR, lists solely in-frame clones and lacks some. This sample has about 470,000 clones, with about 76% found just once. These data are taken from a study of shared clonotypes between healthy human individuals. Sequenced: PBMCs. The receptor's source is a woman between 40 and 50 years old in good health. Some clones in this sample may be carry-over from other donors' samples. This chain uses TRBV9 with TRBJ1-1; perhaps TRBD1 as D (6 bases). The CDR3 spells CASSARGLNTEAFF. CDR3 bases: TGTGCCAGCAGCGCCAGGGGCCTGAACACTGAAGCTTTCTTT.